These 25 T cell receptor beta chains share one sample of origin, sequenced in a study of identical twins (dated by TCRdb to 2016 to 2017). Preparation of the library involved 5' RACE. The data were produced on an Illumina HiSeq 2000. TCRdb ran its own pipeline on the public reads, namely fastp trimming at Q25 and MiXCR clone calling, and kept in-frame beta chains. A single entry per CDR3 protein holds the most common genes and DNA from its merged rows. This sample lists fewer than 550,000 distinct CDR3 sequences; roughly 13% were detected once. The top ten clonotypes cover approximately 0.98% of the sample. The sample was also reused in another study, on yellow fever vaccine responses in identical twins.

The sequencing sample was made of CD4+ T cells sorted from blood. These receptors originate from a woman under 30 in good health.

In its sample, this clonotype was seen many times. The CDR3 reads CASTYLPGQGTYEQYF. The CDR3 nucleotides are TGCGCCAGCACATACCTCCCGGGACAGGGGACCTACGAGCAGTACTTC. V usage is TRBV5-1 and J usage is TRBJ2-7, with TRBD1 matching over 10 bases. The V and J ends lost 6 bases and 2 bases, in that order; junction bases with no gene match: 11. CDR1 and CDR2 (germline): SGHRS, YFSETQ. The CDR3 is 16 residues long.

V gene TRBV7-2 combines with J gene TRBJ2-1; 11 bases fit TRBD2. The CDR3 is 16 residues long. The ends lost 5 bases at V and 4 bases at J; junction bases unmatched: 7. Germline V gives CDR1 SGHTA, CDR2 FQGNSA. The DNA of the CDR3 is TGTGCCAGCAGCCTAGGGCCTAGCGGGGGGTACAATGAGCAGTTCTTC. This encodes CASSLGPSGGYNEQFF.

This clonotype occurred a few times. V gene TRBV12-3 or TRBV12-4 combines with J gene TRBJ2-5; 9 bases line up with TRBD1. CDR3 length: 14 residues. V was pared by 6 bases and J by 1 base, with 3 bases of the junction left unmatched. The CDR3 here is CASRTGGGQETQYF. The CDR3 DNA follows: TGTGCCAGCAGGACAGGGGGAGGCCAAGAGACCCAGTACTTC.

V and J are TRBV28 and TRBJ2-1, with a tentative D call TRBD2 (5 bases). The germline CDR1 and CDR2 sequences are MDHEN and SYDVKM. V was clipped by 3 bases and J by 8 bases, with 8 bases between them. This CDR3 spans 12 amino acids. The CDR3 DNA reads as TGTGCCAGCAGTTTGAGGGTTCATGAGCAGTTCTTC. It encodes CASSLRVHEQFF.

The V gene is TRBV2, the J gene TRBJ2-1; 14 bases match TRBD2. CDR1 is SNHLY, CDR2 FYNNEI, per germline. V lost 6 bases to trimming and J lost 8 bases; unmatched junction nucleotides: 6. The CDR3 extends over 15 amino acids. The CDR3 DNA sequence: TGTGCCAGCAGCCAGACTAGCGGGGGGGCTTATGAGCAGTTCTTC. Translated, it gives CASSQTSGGAYEQFF.

This chain uses TRBV5-1 with TRBJ2-1, with 10 nucleotides matching TRBD1. CDR1 SGHRS and CDR2 YFSETQ come from the germline V gene. The CDR3 consists of 15 residues. With 4 bases clipped from V and 4 bases from J, the junction kept 5 bases outside the gene matches. The CDR3 loop is CASSPEGQGYNEQFF. CDR3 nucleotides: TGCGCCAGCAGCCCGGAGGGACAGGGGTACAATGAGCAGTTCTTC. The full variable domain, with the rest looked up from reference TRBV5-1 and TRBJ2-1, is KAGVTQTPRYLIKTRGQQVTLSCSPISGHRSVSWYQQTPGQGLQFLFEYFSETQRNKGNFPGRFSGRQFSNSRSEMNVSTLELGDSALYLCASSPEGQGYNEQFFGPGTRLTVL.

There are a few counts of this clonotype. The chain recombines TRBV11-2 with TRBJ2-1; 9 bases agree with TRBD1. The CDR3 has 17 residues. The trim removed 0 bases at V and 4 bases at J, leaving 7 bases unmatched. Germline CDR1 and CDR2: SGHAT and FQNNGV. The CDR3 loop reads CASSLDWTGANYNEQFF. In DNA form, the CDR3 reads TGTGCCAGCAGCTTAGATTGGACAGGGGCTAATTACAATGAGCAGTTCTTC.

This clonotype was seen at least ten times. The chain joins TRBV29-1 to TRBJ2-2, with 8 bases lining up with TRBD2. The V gene end was trimmed by 7 bases and the J gene end by 7 bases; junction bases not matched to a gene: 11. The CDR3 is made up of 14 amino acids. Germline-derived CDR1 and CDR2 are SQVTM and ANQGSEA. The CDR3 DNA reads as TGCAGCGGGGGGAGCGGGAGTGGTAGCGGGGAGCTGTTTTTT. This encodes CSGGSGSGSGELFF.

V is TRBV14 and J is TRBJ2-2; weak D call: TRBD1 (5 bases). This CDR3 spans 16 amino acids. The V end lost 5 bases, the J end lost 5 bases, and 18 bases lay between the germline ends. Germline V gene lookup returns CDR1 SGHDN and CDR2 FVKESK. CDR3 nucleotides: TGTGCCAGCAGCAACGGAGAGGCAGGGAAGACCGGGGAGCTGTTTTTT. This gives the protein CASSNGEAGKTGELFF.

This clonotype was counted between two and nine times. The chain combines TRBV12-3 or TRBV12-4 with TRBJ2-1, with TRBD2 identical over 12 bases. J lost 9 bases, V lost 1 base, and 4 bases had no gene match. The CDR3 sequence is 15 residues long. The CDR3 loop is CASSLGTSGTFEQFF. For the CDR3, the DNA is TGTGCCAGCAGTTTAGGGACTAGCGGGACTTTTGAGCAGTTCTTC.

The gene calls are TRBV6-1 and TRBJ2-6; weak D call: TRBD1 (5 bases). The germline V and J ends were trimmed by 6 bases and 0 bases, with 9 bases remaining between them. The CDR3 covers 15 residues. Germline values: CDR1 MNHNS, CDR2 SASEGT. The CDR3 loop is CASRTQGSGANVLTF. CDR3 coding DNA: TGTGCCAGCAGGACCCAGGGCTCTGGGGCCAACGTCCTGACTTTC.

V gene TRBV25-1 combines with J gene TRBJ1-6; TRBD1 might be the D (5 bases). The CDR3 length is 15 residues. The V end was cut by 2 bases, the J end by 10 bases, with 15 bases between. Germline values: CDR1 MGHDK, CDR2 SYGVNS. The CDR3 loop reads CASSEMGGVGSPLHF. CDR3 DNA: TGTGCCAGCAGTGAAATGGGGGGTGTGGGATCACCCCTCCACTTT.

The genes are TRBV3-1 and TRBJ2-3; 13 positions agree with TRBD2. V lost 3 bases and J lost 4; bases outside the gene matches: 1. The CDR3 loop spans 15 amino acids. From germline, CDR1 is LGHDT and CDR2 YNNKEL (reference sequence). CDR3 sequence reads: CASSQGLAGSDTQYF. The CDR3 DNA reads TGTGCCAGCAGCCAGGGACTAGCGGGATCAGATACGCAGTATTTT.

In its sample, this clonotype was seen many times. The chain combines TRBV5-1 with TRBJ2-3; no reliable D call. The V gene's germline CDR1 is SGHRS and CDR2 YFSETQ. V was cut by 2 bases and J by 2 bases, with 9 bases left in between. The CDR3 extends over 14 amino acids. The CDR3 loop reads CASSLFPSTDTQYF. CDR3 coding DNA: TGCGCCAGCAGCTTATTTCCCTCCACAGATACGCAGTATTTT. Supplemented by reference TRBV5-1 and TRBJ2-3, the full variable domain reads KAGVTQTPRYLIKTRGQQVTLSCSPISGHRSVSWYQQTPGQGLQFLFEYFSETQRNKGNFPGRFSGRQFSNSRSEMNVSTLELGDSALYLCASSLFPSTDTQYFGPGTRLTVL.

The chain carries TRBV24-1 and TRBJ2-5; TRBD1 aligns across 8 bases. V trimming: 1 base; J trimming: 6 bases; junction bases outside the gene matches: 6. Germline V CDR1 and CDR2: KGHDR, SFDVKD. The length of the CDR3 is 15 residues. The CDR3 is CATSDFQGAEQTQYF. The CDR3 DNA is TGTGCCACCAGTGATTTTCAGGGGGCCGAGCAGACCCAGTACTTC.

This clonotype was counted many times. This sequence joins TRBV6-2 or TRBV6-3 and TRBJ2-1, with 10 bases lining up with TRBD2. The CDR3 length is 17 residues. CDR1 MNHEY and CDR2 SVGEGT come from the germline V gene. Germline trimming cut 0 bases from V and 3 bases from J; bases unmatched to any gene: 5. DNA of the CDR3: TGTGCCAGCAGTTACTCGCCCACTAGCGGGGTCTACAATGAGCAGTTCTTC. Translation: CASSYSPTSGVYNEQFF.

This clonotype showed up just a few times. The rearrangement uses TRBV9 and TRBJ2-7; 7 bases agree with TRBD1. V shed 4 bases, J shed 2 bases, and the junction held 12 bases outside the gene matches. The germline V gene encodes CDR1 SGDLS and CDR2 YYNGEE. This CDR3 contains 16 residues. CDR3: CASSPQDRASAYEQYF. The CDR3 nucleotides are TGTGCCAGCAGCCCTCAAGACAGGGCGTCCGCCTACGAGCAGTACTTC.

The rearrangement uses TRBV20-1 and TRBJ2-7, with 7 bases that match TRBD2. The CDR3 loop spans 12 amino acids. The germline CDR1 and CDR2 sequences are DFQATT and SNEGSKA (reference sequence). After removal of 6 bases from V and 5 bases from J, the junction contained 7 bases not matched to a gene. CDR3 loop: CSATGGGDEQYF. DNA for the CDR3: TGCAGTGCGACCGGGGGAGGGGACGAGCAGTACTTC.

This chain uses TRBV12-3 or TRBV12-4 with TRBJ2-7; a possible D gene is TRBD2 (5 bases). The CDR3 length is 14 residues. Trimming cost V 3 bases and J 2 bases, with 11 bases left between them. This CDR3 is CASSFGGRTYEQYF. The DNA for the CDR3 is TGTGCCAGCAGTTTTGGAGGTAGAACCTACGAGCAGTACTTC.

This clonotype turned up a few times. CDR3 residues: CASSLGRARGANVLTF. In DNA, the CDR3 is TGTGCCAGCAGCTTAGGTAGGGCGCGGGGGGCCAACGTCCTGACTTTC. V is TRBV7-9 and J is TRBJ2-6; no firm D call. V dropped 1 base and J dropped 4 bases, with 11 bases sitting between them. This CDR3 is 16 amino acids long. Germline values: CDR1 SEHNR, CDR2 FQNEAQ (reference sequence). The variable domain in full, with the rest retrieved from reference TRBV7-9 and TRBJ2-6, is DTGVSQNPRHKITKRGQNVTFRCDPISEHNRLYWYRQTLGQGPEFLTYFQNEAQLEKSRLLSDRFSAERPKGSFSTLEIQRTEQGDSAMYLCASSLGRARGANVLTFGAGSRLTVL.

The V gene is TRBV9, the J gene TRBJ2-5; TRBD1 might be the D (5 bases). V was trimmed by 0 bases and J by 7 bases, leaving 13 bases between them. Germline CDR1 is SGDLS and CDR2 is YYNGEE. CDR3 length: 14 amino acids. CDR3 region: CASSVGSSQGTQYF. In nucleotides, the CDR3 is TGTGCCAGCAGCGTAGGTAGTAGCCAGGGGACCCAGTACTTC.

The genes are TRBV14 and TRBJ2-7, with D possibly being TRBD2 (7 bases). V was pared by 4 bases and J by 6 bases, with 16 bases between. This CDR3 spans 14 amino acids. Germline CDR1 SGHDN, CDR2 FVKESK. Here the CDR3 reads CASSLLGASGEQYF. The CDR3 nucleotides read TGTGCCAGCAGCCTATTGGGGGCTAGCGGCGAGCAGTACTTC.

This chain joins TRBV6-1 and TRBJ2-2; 11 bases match TRBD2. The CDR3 loop spans 14 amino acids. Germline CDR1 and CDR2: MNHNS and SASEGT. With 8 bases clipped from V and 6 bases from J, the junction kept 5 bases outside the gene matches. The CDR3 region is CASRSGGGAGELFF. In DNA, the CDR3 is TGTGCCAGCCGTAGCGGGGGGGGAGCCGGGGAGCTGTTTTTT.

This clonotype has just a few counts. The V gene is TRBV10-3, the J gene TRBJ2-1; D uncertain. Trimming took off 8 bases at V and 6 bases at J, with 11 bases between the two ends. There are 12 residues in the CDR3. CDR1 and CDR2 (germline): ENHRY, SYGVKD. The CDR3 sequence is CAIGNSLNEQFF. In nucleotides, the CDR3 is TGTGCCATCGGCAATAGCCTCAATGAGCAGTTCTTC.

The table lists this clonotype with a few counts. This chain connects TRBV7-9 to TRBJ2-5, with 7 bases that match TRBD1. The CDR3 loop spans 15 amino acids. The V gene's germline CDR1 is SEHNR and CDR2 FQNEAQ (reference sequence). Unmatched junction bases numbered 9, after V lost 4 bases and J lost 4 bases. CDR3 protein: CASSSRDSGSETQYF. The CDR3, as DNA: TGTGCCAGCAGCTCCCGGGACAGCGGTTCAGAGACCCAGTACTTC.